A single sample is the source of the 30 T cell receptor beta chains below, sequenced in a study of T cell responses to AZD1222 COVID-19 vaccine. Profiled with immunoSEQ multiplex PCR; TCRdb holds only in-frame clones, not every one. Of about 120,000 clones detected, 80% to 90% appear once; the ten largest clones hold about 7.4%. Here the sequenced sample was peripheral blood, taken on day 0 of AZD1222 vaccination. The receptors stem from an adult in good health.

The chain uses TRBV28 and TRBJ2-7; 11 nucleotides line up with TRBD2. J was trimmed by 7 bases and V by 5 bases; bases with no gene match: 10. This CDR3 has 15 residues. Germline CDR1 MDHEN, CDR2 SYDVKM. The CDR3 spells CASSPLAGGILEQYF. The CDR3, as DNA: TGTGCCAGCAGTCCCTTAGCGGGGGGGATCCTGGAGCAGTACTTC.

The chain recombines TRBV3-1 (or the pseudogene TRBV3-2) with TRBJ1-5, with TRBD1 matching 9 bases. This CDR3 has 15 residues. The germline V gene has CDR1 LGHDT and CDR2 YNNKEL (reference sequence). V lost 4 bases, J lost 4 bases, and 5 bases stayed unmatched. DNA for the CDR3: TGTGCCAGCAGCCTCCGGACAGGGGCTAATCAGCCCCAGCATTTT. As protein: CASSLRTGANQPQHF.

The rearrangement links TRBV3-1 (or the pseudogene TRBV3-2) to TRBJ2-5, with TRBD2 matching over 9 bases. CDR1 and CDR2 from the germline V gene are LGHDT and YNNKEL (reference sequence). Unmatched junction bases numbered 14, after V lost 7 bases and J lost 2 bases. The CDR3 is made up of 17 amino acids. CDR3 loop: CASNHPGGGGAQETQYF. The CDR3, as DNA: TGTGCCAGCAACCACCCCGGGGGCGGGGGGGCTCAAGAGACCCAGTACTTC.

The genes are TRBV4-3 and TRBJ2-1, with D perhaps matching TRBD1 or TRBD2 (6 bases each). The V and J ends lost 0 bases and 1 base respectively, with 10 bases between them. The germline V gene has CDR1 LGHNA and CDR2 YSLEER. CDR3 length: 16 amino acids. CDR3 protein: CASSQDSGASYNEQFF. The CDR3, as DNA: TGCGCCAGCAGCCAAGATTCGGGGGCGTCCTACAATGAGCAGTTCTTC.

The rearrangement uses TRBV6-2 or TRBV6-3 and TRBJ2-1; D is unclear. The CDR3 runs to 12 residues. Germline V lookup: CDR1 MNHEY, CDR2 SVGEGT. Between the trimmed V and J ends, which lost 2 bases and 4 bases, there was a span of 3 bases. CDR3 loop: CASSYGYNEQFF. The CDR3 DNA reads as TGTGCCAGCAGTTACGGTTACAATGAGCAGTTCTTC.

The chain couples TRBV27 to TRBJ2-1, with TRBD2 matching 7 bases. Unmatched junction bases numbered 5, after V lost 1 base and J lost 5 bases. The germline CDR1 and CDR2 sequences are MNHEY and SMNVEV (reference sequence). The CDR3 has 15 amino acids. In nucleotides, the CDR3 is TGTGCCAGCAGTTTATATGGGGGGGGACACAATGAGCAGTTCTTC. This encodes CASSLYGGGHNEQFF.

V gene TRBV7-8 combines with J gene TRBJ2-2; 9 nucleotides align to TRBD2. This CDR3 has 17 residues. Per germline, CDR1 SGHVS and CDR2 FQNEAQ. With V trimmed by 5 bases and J by 5 bases, 12 bases remained unmatched. This CDR3 is CASSGGSGRIGTGELFF. The CDR3 DNA follows: TGTGCCAGCAGCGGGGGTAGCGGGAGAATTGGAACCGGGGAGCTGTTTTTT.

The CDR3 bases are TGTGCCAGCACCCCCGGGCGACAGAGGAACACTGAAGCTTTCTTT. Its protein product is CASTPGRQRNTEAFF. This chain uses TRBV6-5 with TRBJ1-1, with D tentatively TRBD1 (5 bases). The V end lost 7 bases, the J end lost 1 base, and 16 bases lay between the germline ends. Germline V CDR1 and CDR2: MNHEY, SVGAGI. The CDR3 extends over 15 amino acids.

V and J are TRBV6-1 and TRBJ1-1; 12 nucleotides align to TRBD1. This CDR3 spans 16 amino acids. V gave up 2 bases and J gave up 5 bases; unmatched junction bases: 6. Per germline, CDR1 MNHNS and CDR2 SASEGT. The CDR3 reads CASSETGQGAKTEAFF. The CDR3 DNA is TGTGCCAGCAGTGAAACGGGACAGGGGGCAAAAACTGAAGCTTTCTTT.

V usage is TRBV5-6 and J usage is TRBJ1-2; D is unresolved. CDR1 is SGHDT and CDR2 is YYEEEE in the germline V gene. The CDR3 length is 13 residues. The V gene lost 0 bases and the J gene lost 4 bases, with 7 bases spanning the gap. CDR3 sequence: CASSLGGSYGYTF. CDR3 DNA: TGTGCCAGCAGCTTGGGGGGAAGCTATGGCTACACCTTC.

The chain carries TRBV19 and TRBJ1-1; 7 bases line up with TRBD1. This CDR3 has 14 amino acids. Germline V gene data show CDR1 as LNHDA and CDR2 as SQIVND (reference sequence). V dropped 5 bases and J dropped 0; count of bases not matched to a gene: 3. CDR3 DNA sequence: TGTGCCAGTAGTGTAACAGGGGTGAACACTGAAGCTTTCTTT. This encodes CASSVTGVNTEAFF.

The V call is TRBV6-5, the J call TRBJ1-6; no clear D gene. Trimming removed 7 bases at V and 8 bases at J, with 9 bases between. Germline V gene lookup returns CDR1 MNHEY and CDR2 SVGAGI. The CDR3 totals 12 residues. The CDR3 spells CASTFGYSPLHF. CDR3 nucleotide sequence: TGTGCCAGCACATTCGGCTATTCACCCCTCCACTTT.

J is TRBJ2-3 and V is TRBV5-4, with 9 bases matching TRBD2. CDR1 and CDR2 (germline): SGHNT, YYREEE (reference sequence). Trimming cost V 5 bases and J 2 bases; bases outside gene matches: 6. This CDR3 is built from 15 residues. The CDR3: CASSPSGGYTDTQYF. CDR3 coding DNA: TGTGCCAGCAGTCCGAGCGGGGGGTACACAGATACGCAGTATTTT.

The chain joins TRBV5-4 to TRBJ2-4, with a possible D match to TRBD1 (6 bases). V was shortened by 4 bases and J by 2 bases, with 10 bases between the two germline ends. This CDR3 comprises 14 residues. From germline, CDR1 is SGHNT and CDR2 YYREEE (reference sequence). The CDR3 here is CASSPQGTKNIQYF. CDR3 nucleotide sequence: TGTGCCAGCAGCCCTCAGGGGACCAAAAACATTCAGTACTTC.

This chain joins TRBV6-2 or TRBV6-3 and TRBJ2-7; possibly TRBD1 for D (6 bases). V was pared by 2 bases and J by 1 base, with 18 bases between. The CDR3 runs 17 residues. In germline, CDR1 is MNHEY, CDR2 SVGEGT. CDR3 region: CASSYPPGQGASYEQYF. The CDR3 region has the DNA TGTGCCAGCAGTTACCCTCCGGGACAAGGGGCATCCTACGAGCAGTACTTC.

This rearrangement joins TRBV30 to TRBJ1-1, with a weak D call TRBD1 (5 bases). V was trimmed by 0 bases and J by 11 bases, leaving 13 bases between them. The length of the CDR3 is 12 residues. Looked up from germline, CDR1 is GTSNPN and CDR2 is SVGIG (reference sequence). This CDR3 reads CAWSVQVGDAFF. CDR3 DNA: TGTGCCTGGAGTGTACAGGTGGGGGATGCTTTCTTT.

The chain carries TRBV9 and TRBJ2-5; 15 bases align to TRBD2. Unmatched junction bases numbered 4, after V lost 3 bases and J lost 1 base. Germline assignment: CDR1 SGDLS and CDR2 YYNGEE. The CDR3 loop spans 17 amino acids. The CDR3 coding sequence is TGTGCCAGCAGCGCTGGACTAGCGGGAGGGGGCCAAGAGACCCAGTACTTC. Its protein is CASSAGLAGGGQETQYF.

The CDR3 region has the DNA TGTGCCAGCACCTCCTGGGACGGCTCCTACGAGCAGTACTTC. Translating gives CASTSWDGSYEQYF. The chain recombines TRBV28 with TRBJ2-7, with D perhaps assigned TRBD1 or TRBD2 (5 bases each). This CDR3 is 14 amino acids long. Germline CDR1 is MDHEN and CDR2 is SYDVKM. V gave up 7 bases and J gave up 0 bases, with 13 bases separating them.

This chain uses TRBV4-3 with TRBJ1-5; the D gene is possibly TRBD1 (5 bases). The length of the CDR3 is 13 residues. CDR1 LGHNA and CDR2 YSLEER come from the germline V gene. V gave up 2 bases and J gave up 6 bases, with 8 bases separating them. The CDR3 DNA reads as TGCGCCAGCAGCCAACAGGGAGGTCAGCCCCAGCATTTT. Its translation is CASSQQGGQPQHF.

The genes are TRBV11-3 and TRBJ2-7; 8 nucleotides match TRBD2. This CDR3 is built from 15 residues. V lost 5 bases and J lost 0; bases outside the gene matches: 6. CDR1 SGHNT and CDR2 YENEEA come from the germline V gene. In DNA, the CDR3 is TGTGCCAGCAGCGCAACTAGCGGCAGCTCCTACGAGCAGTACTTC. Amino acids: CASSATSGSSYEQYF.

The chain combines TRBV11-2 with TRBJ2-1, with 8 bases aligning to TRBD1. The CDR3 has 16 residues. V lost 5 bases to trimming and J lost 10 bases; unmatched junction nucleotides: 16. Germline V gives CDR1 SGHAT, CDR2 FQNNGV. CDR3 DNA: TGTGCCAGCAGCCACGTACAGGGGGTCGAGCCAGGGGAGCAGTTCTTC. Translation gives CASSHVQGVEPGEQFF.

This rearrangement joins TRBV30 to TRBJ1-3; D unclear. Germline V gene data show CDR1 as GTSNPN and CDR2 as SVGIG (reference sequence). This CDR3 has 15 amino acids. Trimming stripped 4 bases from V and 0 bases from J, with 13 bases between. The CDR3 sequence: CAWKEGGPSGNTIYF. The CDR3 DNA reads as TGTGCCTGGAAGGAGGGAGGTCCCTCTGGAAACACCATATATTTT.

This sequence joins TRBV6-1 and TRBJ2-1; 8 bases agree with TRBD2. Germline loops: CDR1 MNHNS, CDR2 SASEGT. CDR3 length: 20 residues. Germline trimming cut 0 bases from V and 0 bases from J; bases unmatched to any gene: 13. CDR3: CASSEALWASGLSSYNEQFF. Written as DNA, the CDR3 is TGTGCCAGCAGTGAAGCGCTTTGGGCTAGCGGGCTAAGCTCCTACAATGAGCAGTTCTTC.

J is TRBJ2-7 and V is TRBV5-4, with 7 bases lining up with TRBD1. The CDR3 sequence is 12 residues long. Trimming cost V 3 bases and J 3 bases; bases outside gene matches: 0. Per the germline V gene, CDR1 is SGHNT and CDR2 is YYREEE (reference sequence). The DNA of the CDR3 is TGTGCCAGCAGCTGGGACAGCTACGAGCAGTACTTC. It yields the protein CASSWDSYEQYF.

The chain links TRBV18 to TRBJ1-2; D not resolved. Germline V lookup: CDR1 KGHSH, CDR2 LQKENI. V gave up 2 bases and J gave up 6 bases, with 10 bases separating them. The CDR3 sequence is 13 residues long. The CDR3 loop is CASSPGGWDGYTF. CDR3 coding DNA: TGTGCCAGCTCACCAGGAGGGTGGGATGGCTACACCTTC.

The CDR3 reads CASSWWRDEQYF. DNA for the CDR3: TGTGCCAGCAGCTGGTGGAGAGACGAGCAGTACTTC. This chain joins TRBV7-2 and TRBJ2-7; no definite D call. Germline V gives CDR1 SGHTA, CDR2 FQGNSA. The CDR3 sequence is 12 residues long. V shed 4 bases and J shed 5 bases, with 9 bases lying between them. The entire variable domain, with the rest obtained from reference TRBV7-2 and TRBJ2-7, is as follows: GAGVSQSPSNKVTEKGKDVELRCDPISGHTALYWYRQSLGQGLEFLIYFQGNSAPDKSGLPSDRFSAERTGGSVSTLTIQRTQQEDSAVYLCASSWWRDEQYFGPGTRLTVT.

This CDR3 is CASSLAGQGASNQPQHF. The CDR3 DNA follows: TGTGCCAGCAGCTTGGCCGGACAGGGGGCGAGCAATCAGCCCCAGCATTTT. V and J are TRBV5-6 and TRBJ1-5; 11 bases are shared with TRBD1. The CDR3 is made up of 17 amino acids. Germline loops: CDR1 SGHDT, CDR2 YYEEEE. Losses at the gene ends were 0 bases for V and 1 base for J; bases not matched to a gene: 3.

The CDR3 nucleotides read TGTGCCAGCAGCTTTGGACAGAACTACGAGCAGTACTTC. As protein: CASSFGQNYEQYF. The chain uses TRBV7-9 and TRBJ2-7; a possible D gene is TRBD1 (6 bases). This CDR3 contains 13 residues. The V end lost 3 bases, the J end lost 3 bases, and 9 bases lay between the germline ends. Germline values: CDR1 SEHNR, CDR2 FQNEAQ (reference sequence).

This chain links TRBV5-4 with TRBJ1-3; D is undetermined. V was cut by 0 bases and J by 4 bases, with 8 bases left in between. This CDR3 region has 14 residues. The germline V gene encodes CDR1 SGHNT and CDR2 YYREEE (reference sequence). The CDR3 region has the DNA TGTGCCAGCAGCTTGGATGGGTTCGGAAACACCATATATTTT. This gives the protein CASSLDGFGNTIYF.

On this clone itself: The sample holds other DNA sequences that translate to the same CDR3. The chain links TRBV18 to TRBJ1-1; D uncertain. The CDR3 consists of 12 residues. Germline V gene sequence: CDR1 KGHSH, CDR2 LQKENI. V lost 4 bases, J lost 1 base, and 4 bases lay in between. The CDR3 protein is CASSLENTEAFF. The CDR3 coding sequence is TGTGCCAGCTCACTAGAGAACACTGAAGCTTTCTTT.